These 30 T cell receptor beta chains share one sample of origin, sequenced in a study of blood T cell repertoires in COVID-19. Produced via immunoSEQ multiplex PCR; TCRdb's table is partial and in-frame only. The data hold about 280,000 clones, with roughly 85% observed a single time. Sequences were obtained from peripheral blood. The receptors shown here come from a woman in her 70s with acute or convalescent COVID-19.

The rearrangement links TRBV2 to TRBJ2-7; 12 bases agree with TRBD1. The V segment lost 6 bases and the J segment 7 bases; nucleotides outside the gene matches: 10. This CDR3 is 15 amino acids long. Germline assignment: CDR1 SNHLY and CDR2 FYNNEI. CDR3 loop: CASSPGTGGFNEQYF. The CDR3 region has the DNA TGTGCCAGCAGCCCCGGGACAGGGGGCTTCAATGAGCAGTACTTC. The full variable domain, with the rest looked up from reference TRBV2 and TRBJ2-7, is EPEVTQTPSHQVTQMGQEVILRCVPISNHLYFYWYRQILGQKVEFLVSFYNNEISEKSEIFDDQFSVERPDGSNFTLKIRSTKLEDSAMYFCASSPGTGGFNEQYFGPGTRLTVT.

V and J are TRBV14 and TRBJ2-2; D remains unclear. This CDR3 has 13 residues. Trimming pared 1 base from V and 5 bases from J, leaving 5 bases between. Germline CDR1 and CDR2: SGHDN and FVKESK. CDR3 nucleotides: TGTGCCAGCAGCCAAGTAGCTACCGGGGAGCTGTTTTTT. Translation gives CASSQVATGELFF.

This chain's CDR3 is CAWRASGGAGELFF. The CDR3 DNA sequence: TGTGCCTGGAGGGCTAGCGGGGGTGCCGGGGAGCTGTTTTTT. The chain recombines TRBV30 with TRBJ2-2; 10 positions agree with TRBD2. J lost 6 bases, V lost 3 bases, and 4 bases had no gene match. The CDR3 runs 14 residues. Germline CDR1 is GTSNPN and CDR2 is SVGIG (reference sequence).

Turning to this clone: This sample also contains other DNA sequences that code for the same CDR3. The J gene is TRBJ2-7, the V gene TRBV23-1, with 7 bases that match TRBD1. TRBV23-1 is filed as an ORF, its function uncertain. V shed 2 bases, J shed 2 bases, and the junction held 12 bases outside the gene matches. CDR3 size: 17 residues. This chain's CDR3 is CASSQRDRVGKTYEQYF. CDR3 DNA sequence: TGCGCCAGCAGTCAACGAGACAGGGTCGGGAAAACCTACGAGCAGTACTTC.

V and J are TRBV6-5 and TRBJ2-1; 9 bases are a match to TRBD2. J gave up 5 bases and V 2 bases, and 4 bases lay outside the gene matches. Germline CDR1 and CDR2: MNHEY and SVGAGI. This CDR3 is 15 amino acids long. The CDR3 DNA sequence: TGTGCCAGCAGTTACGGCGGGGGGGGCCACAATGAGCAGTTCTTC. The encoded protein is CASSYGGGGHNEQFF.

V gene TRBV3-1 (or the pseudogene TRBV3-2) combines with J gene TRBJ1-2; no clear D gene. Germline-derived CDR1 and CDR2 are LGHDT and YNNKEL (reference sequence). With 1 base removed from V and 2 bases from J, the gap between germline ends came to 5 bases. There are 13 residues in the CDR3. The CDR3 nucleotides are TGTGCCAGCAGCCAAGCGGGAAACTATGGCTACACCTTC. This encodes CASSQAGNYGYTF.

In DNA form, the CDR3 reads TGTGCCAGCAGCCAAGACCCGAGGACAGGGTACCATAATTCACCCCTCCACTTT. It encodes CASSQDPRTGYHNSPLHF. The rearrangement uses TRBV3-1 (or the pseudogene TRBV3-2) and TRBJ1-6; 8 bases match TRBD1. The CDR3 contains 18 residues. Germline CDR1 reads LGHDT; CDR2 reads YNNKEL (reference sequence). The V and J ends lost 0 bases and 5 bases, in that order; junction bases with no gene match: 9.

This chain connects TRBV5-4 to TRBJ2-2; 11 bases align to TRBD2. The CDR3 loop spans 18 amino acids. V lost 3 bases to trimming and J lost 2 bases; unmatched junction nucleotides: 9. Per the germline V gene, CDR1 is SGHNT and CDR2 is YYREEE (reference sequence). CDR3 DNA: TGTGCCAGCAGCTCTCCTAGCGGGGGGTCAACTAACACCGGGGAGCTGTTTTTT. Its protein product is CASSSPSGGSTNTGELFF. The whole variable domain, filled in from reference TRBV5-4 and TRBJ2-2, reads ETGVTQSPTHLIKTRGQQVTLRCSSQSGHNTVSWYQQALGQGPQFIFQYYREEENGRGNFPPRFSGLQFPNYSSELNVNALELDDSALYLCASSSPSGGSTNTGELFFGEGSRLTVL.

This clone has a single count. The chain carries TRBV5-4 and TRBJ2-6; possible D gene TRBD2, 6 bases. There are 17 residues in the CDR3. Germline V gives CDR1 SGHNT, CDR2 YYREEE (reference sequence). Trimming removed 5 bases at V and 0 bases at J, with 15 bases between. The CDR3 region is CASSPGTGISGANVLTF. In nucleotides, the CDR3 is TGTGCCAGCAGTCCCGGGACTGGCATCTCTGGGGCCAACGTCCTGACTTTC.

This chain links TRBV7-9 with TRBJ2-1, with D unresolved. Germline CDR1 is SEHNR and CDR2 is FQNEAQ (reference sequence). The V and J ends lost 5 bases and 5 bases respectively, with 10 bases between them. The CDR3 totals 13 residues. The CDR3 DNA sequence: TGTGCCAGCAGCCTGACCACTAACAATGAGCAGTTCTTC. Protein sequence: CASSLTTNNEQFF.

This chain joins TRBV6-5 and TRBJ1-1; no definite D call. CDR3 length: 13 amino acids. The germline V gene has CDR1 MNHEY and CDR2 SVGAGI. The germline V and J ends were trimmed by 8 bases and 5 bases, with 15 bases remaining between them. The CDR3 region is CASSYVGRTEAFF. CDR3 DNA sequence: TGTGCCAGCTCTTACGTTGGGAGGACTGAAGCTTTCTTT.

The CDR3 region is CATSDQWQETQYF. CDR3 coding DNA: TGTGCCACCAGTGACCAGTGGCAAGAGACCCAGTACTTC. The chain employs TRBV24-1 and TRBJ2-5; D is ambiguous. Germline V gene lookup returns CDR1 KGHDR and CDR2 SFDVKD. V lost 4 bases, J lost 2 bases, and 7 bases lay in between. The CDR3 is 13 residues long.

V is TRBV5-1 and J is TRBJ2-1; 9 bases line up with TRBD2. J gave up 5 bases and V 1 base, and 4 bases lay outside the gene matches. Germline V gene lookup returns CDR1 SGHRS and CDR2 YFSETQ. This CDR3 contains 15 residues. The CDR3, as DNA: TGCGCCAGCAGCTTGACGGCGGGGGGGCACAATGAGCAGTTCTTC. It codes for CASSLTAGGHNEQFF.

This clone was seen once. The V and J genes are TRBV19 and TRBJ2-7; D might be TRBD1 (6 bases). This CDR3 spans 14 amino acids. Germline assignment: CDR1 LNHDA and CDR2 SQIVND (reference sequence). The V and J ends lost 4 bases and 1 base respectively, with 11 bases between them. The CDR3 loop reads CASSTVQGSYEQYF. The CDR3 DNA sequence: TGTGCCAGTAGTACCGTACAGGGTTCCTACGAGCAGTACTTC. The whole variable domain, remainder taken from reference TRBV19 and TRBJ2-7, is DGGITQSPKYLFRKEGQNVTLSCEQNLNHDAMYWYRQDPGQGLRLIYYSQIVNDFQKGDIAEGYSVSREKKESFPLTVTSAQKNPTAFYLCASSTVQGSYEQYFGPGTRLTVT.

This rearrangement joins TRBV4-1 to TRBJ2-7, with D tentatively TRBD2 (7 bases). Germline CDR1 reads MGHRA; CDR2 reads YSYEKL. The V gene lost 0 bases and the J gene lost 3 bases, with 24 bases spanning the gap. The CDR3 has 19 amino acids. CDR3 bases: TGCGCCAGCAGCCAAGAGGGAGGGGGGGTACAGGGCCCCCGCTACGAGCAGTACTTC. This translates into CASSQEGGGVQGPRYEQYF.

The CDR3 nucleotides are TGTGCCAGCAGCCTGCAGGGTGGCAATCAGCCCCAGCATTTT. This translates into CASSLQGGNQPQHF. The gene calls are TRBV3-1 (or the pseudogene TRBV3-2) and TRBJ1-5, with D perhaps TRBD1 (5 bases). The CDR3 is made up of 14 amino acids. V was shortened by 4 bases and J by 2 bases, with 9 bases between the two germline ends. Germline CDR1 and CDR2: LGHDT and YNNKEL (reference sequence).

The CDR3 is CASSLTPAGLRETQYF. The CDR3 DNA follows: TGTGCCAGCAGCTTAACTCCAGCGGGGCTGAGAGAGACCCAGTACTTC. The chain joins TRBV7-3 to TRBJ2-5, with 7 bases fitting TRBD2. The V gene's germline CDR1 is SGHTA and CDR2 FQGTGA. CDR3 length: 16 amino acids. J gave up 4 bases and V 0 bases, and 8 bases lay outside the gene matches.

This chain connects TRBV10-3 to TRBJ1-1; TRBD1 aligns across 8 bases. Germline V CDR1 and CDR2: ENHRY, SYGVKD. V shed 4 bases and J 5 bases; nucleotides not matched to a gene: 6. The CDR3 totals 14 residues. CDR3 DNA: TGTGCCATCAGTGGAGGGACAGGAATGACTGAAGCTTTCTTT. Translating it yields CAISGGTGMTEAFF.

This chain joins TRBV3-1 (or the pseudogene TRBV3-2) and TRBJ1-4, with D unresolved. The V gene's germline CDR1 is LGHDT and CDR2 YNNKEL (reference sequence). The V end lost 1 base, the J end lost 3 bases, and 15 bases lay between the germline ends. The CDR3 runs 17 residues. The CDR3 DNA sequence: TGTGCCAGCAGCCAAGCACCCCTCGGGGTCGCTAATGAAAAACTGTTTTTT. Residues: CASSQAPLGVANEKLFF.

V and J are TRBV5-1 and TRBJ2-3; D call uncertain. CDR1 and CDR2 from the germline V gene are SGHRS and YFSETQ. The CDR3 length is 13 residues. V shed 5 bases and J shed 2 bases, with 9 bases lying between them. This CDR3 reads CASRERVTDTQYF. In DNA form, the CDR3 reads TGCGCCAGCAGAGAGCGAGTCACAGATACGCAGTATTTT. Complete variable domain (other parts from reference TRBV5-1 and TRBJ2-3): KAGVTQTPRYLIKTRGQQVTLSCSPISGHRSVSWYQQTPGQGLQFLFEYFSETQRNKGNFPGRFSGRQFSNSRSEMNVSTLELGDSALYLCASRERVTDTQYFGPGTRLTVL.

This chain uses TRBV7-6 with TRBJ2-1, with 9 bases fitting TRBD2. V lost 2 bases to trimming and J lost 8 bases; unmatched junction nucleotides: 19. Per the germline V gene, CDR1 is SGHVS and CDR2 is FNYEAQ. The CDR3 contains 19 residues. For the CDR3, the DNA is TGTGCCAGCAGCTTAAGAGTAGGGGCCCCGGGACTAGCTCCGGATGAGCAGTTCTTC. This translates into CASSLRVGAPGLAPDEQFF.

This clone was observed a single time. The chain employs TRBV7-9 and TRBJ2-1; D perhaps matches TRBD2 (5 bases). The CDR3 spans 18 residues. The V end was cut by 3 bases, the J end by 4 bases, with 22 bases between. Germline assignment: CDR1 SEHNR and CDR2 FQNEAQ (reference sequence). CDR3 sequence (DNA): TGTGCCAGCAGCTTCCCATACTTGCGGGCGCCCGGATACAATGAGCAGTTCTTC. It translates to CASSFPYLRAPGYNEQFF.

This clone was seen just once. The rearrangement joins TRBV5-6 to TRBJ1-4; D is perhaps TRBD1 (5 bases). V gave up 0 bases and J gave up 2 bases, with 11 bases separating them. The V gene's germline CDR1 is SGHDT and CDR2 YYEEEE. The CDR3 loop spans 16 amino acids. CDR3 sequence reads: CASSLVGAGTNEKLFF. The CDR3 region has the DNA TGTGCCAGCAGCTTGGTAGGGGCCGGGACTAATGAAAAACTGTTTTTT.

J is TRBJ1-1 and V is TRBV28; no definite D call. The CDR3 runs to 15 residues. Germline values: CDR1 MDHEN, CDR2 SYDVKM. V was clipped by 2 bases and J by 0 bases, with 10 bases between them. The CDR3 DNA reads TGTGCCAGCAGTTTAGGCGGAGTGATGAACACTGAAGCTTTCTTT. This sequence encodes CASSLGGVMNTEAFF. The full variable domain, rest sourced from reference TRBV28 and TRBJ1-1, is DVKVTQSSRYLVKRTGEKVFLECVQDMDHENMFWYRQDPGLGLRLIYFSYDVKMKEKGDIPEGYSVSREKKERFSLILESASTNQTSMYLCASSLGGVMNTEAFFGQGTRLTVV.

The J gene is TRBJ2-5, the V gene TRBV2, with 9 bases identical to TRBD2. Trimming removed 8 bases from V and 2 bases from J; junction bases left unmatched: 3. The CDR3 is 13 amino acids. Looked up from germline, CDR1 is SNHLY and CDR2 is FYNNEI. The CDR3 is CASAGLAQETQYF. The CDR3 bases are TGTGCCAGCGCGGGACTAGCACAAGAGACCCAGTACTTC.

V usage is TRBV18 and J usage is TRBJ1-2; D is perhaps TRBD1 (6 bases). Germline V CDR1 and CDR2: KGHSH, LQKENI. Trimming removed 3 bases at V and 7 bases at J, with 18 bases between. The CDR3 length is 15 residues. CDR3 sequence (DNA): TGTGCCAGCTCACCGCCTGGACGGACAGAGGTTGGCTACACCTTC. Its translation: CASSPPGRTEVGYTF.

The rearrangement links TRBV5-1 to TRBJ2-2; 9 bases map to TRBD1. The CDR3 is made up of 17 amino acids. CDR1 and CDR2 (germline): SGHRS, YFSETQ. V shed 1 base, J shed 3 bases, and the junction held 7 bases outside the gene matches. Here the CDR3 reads CASSLWSGTGYTGELFF. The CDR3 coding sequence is TGCGCCAGCAGCTTGTGGTCCGGGACAGGGTACACCGGGGAGCTGTTTTTT.

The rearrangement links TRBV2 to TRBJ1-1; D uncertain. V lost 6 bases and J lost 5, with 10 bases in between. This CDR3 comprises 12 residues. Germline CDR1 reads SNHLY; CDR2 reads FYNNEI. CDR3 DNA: TGTGCCAGCAGGGTGGAGAGGACTGAAGCTTTCTTT. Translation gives CASRVERTEAFF.

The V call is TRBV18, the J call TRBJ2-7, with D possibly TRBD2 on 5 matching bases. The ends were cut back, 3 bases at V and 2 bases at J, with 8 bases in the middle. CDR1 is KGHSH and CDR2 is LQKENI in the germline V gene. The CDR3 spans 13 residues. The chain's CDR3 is CASSPSGTYEQYF. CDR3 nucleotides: TGTGCCAGCTCACCCTCGGGAACCTACGAGCAGTACTTC.

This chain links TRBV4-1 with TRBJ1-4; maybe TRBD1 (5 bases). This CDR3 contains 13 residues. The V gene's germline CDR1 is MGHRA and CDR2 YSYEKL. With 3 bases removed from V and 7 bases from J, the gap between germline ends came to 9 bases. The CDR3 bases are TGCGCCAGCAGCCACGGGGGTGTTGAAAAACTGTTTTTT. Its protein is CASSHGGVEKLFF.